The sequence of this T cell receptor beta chain was determined in a study of cytomegalovirus exposure and HLA in healthy donors. Study in general: An analysis done earlier identified around 100 million unique TCR beta sequences from around 180 million T cells. Unique TCRs numbering 75 million to 95 million, obtained from HLA-typed donors, made up an early data release.

Each of the donors was a healthy bone marrow donor. The PCR had 60 Vbeta and 13 Jbeta primers. Only in-frame clones appear in the TCRdb table, and some are missing; sequencing was by immunoSEQ multiplex PCR. The table includes around 170,000 clones, just under 80% detected once. CDR3 length equals 13 residues. V lost 7 bases and J lost 1; bases outside the gene matches: 3. Germline V gives CDR1 LNHDA, CDR2 SQIVND (reference sequence). Sequenced material: PBMCs. This chain uses TRBV19 with TRBJ2-7, with 8 bases identical to TRBD1. This clonotype originated in a woman aged 25 to 39 in good health and CMV-seronegative. The DNA for the CDR3 is TGTGCCAGTATGGACAGGGCGTCCTACGAGCAGTACTTC. This sequence encodes CASMDRASYEQYF.